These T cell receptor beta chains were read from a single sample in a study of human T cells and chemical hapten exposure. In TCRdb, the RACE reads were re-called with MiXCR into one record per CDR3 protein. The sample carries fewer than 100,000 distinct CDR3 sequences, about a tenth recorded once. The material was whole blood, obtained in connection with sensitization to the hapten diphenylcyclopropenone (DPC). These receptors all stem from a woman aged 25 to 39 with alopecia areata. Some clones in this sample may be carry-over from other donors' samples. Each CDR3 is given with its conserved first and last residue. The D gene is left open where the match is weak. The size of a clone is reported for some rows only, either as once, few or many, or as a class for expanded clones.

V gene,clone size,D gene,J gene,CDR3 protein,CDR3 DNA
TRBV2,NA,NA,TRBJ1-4,CASLGGGGVAGKLFF,TGTGCCAGCCTCGGTGGTGGGGGAGTAGCGGGAAAACTGTTTTTT
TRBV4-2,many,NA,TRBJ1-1,CASSQEGVITEAFF,TGTGCCAGCAGCCAAGAAGGGGTTATCACTGAAGCTTTCTTT
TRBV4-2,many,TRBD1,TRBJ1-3,CASSRDRGGFSGNTIYF,TGTGCCAGCAGCCGCGACAGGGGTGGATTCTCTGGAAACACCATATATTTT
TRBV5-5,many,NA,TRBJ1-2,CASSLRQGPYGYTF,TGTGCCAGCAGCTTGAGGCAGGGCCCCTATGGCTACACCTTC
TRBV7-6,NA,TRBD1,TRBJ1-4,CASSLGHRGPNEKLFF,TGTGCCAGCAGCTTAGGACACAGGGGACCTAATGAAAAACTGTTTTTT
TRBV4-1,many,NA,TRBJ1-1,CASSQTGRLAKTEAFF,TGCGCCAGCAGCCAAACCGGGAGGCTGGCGAAAACTGAAGCTTTCTTT
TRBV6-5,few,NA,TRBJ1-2,CASSYFFGPLYGYTF,TGTGCCAGCAGTTACTTTTTCGGACCGTTATATGGCTACACCTTC
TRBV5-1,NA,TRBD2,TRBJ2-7,CASSLESSGSQYF,TGCGCCAGCAGCTTGGAAAGTAGCGGGAGCCAGTACTTC
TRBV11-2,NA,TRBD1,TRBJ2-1,CASSYDRGLGEQFF,TGTGCCAGCAGCTACGACAGGGGGCTAGGTGAGCAGTTCTTC
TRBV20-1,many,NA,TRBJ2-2,CSARPLAATNTGELFF,TGCAGTGCTAGGCCCTTAGCGGCCACGAACACCGGGGAGCTGTTTTTT
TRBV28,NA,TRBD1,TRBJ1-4,CASTETDRSNEKLFF,TGTGCCAGCACCGAGACGGACAGGTCAAATGAAAAACTGTTTTTT
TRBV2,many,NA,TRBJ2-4,CASSEDLAKNIQYF,TGTGCCAGCAGTGAGGACTTAGCCAAAAACATTCAGTACTTC
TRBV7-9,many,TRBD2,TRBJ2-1,CASSLAGGPSNEQFF,TGTGCCAGCAGCTTGGCGGGGGGGCCGAGCAATGAGCAGTTCTTC
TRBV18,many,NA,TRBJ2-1,CASSPLAGDGEQFF,TGTGCCAGCTCACCACTAGCAGGGGACGGTGAGCAGTTCTTC
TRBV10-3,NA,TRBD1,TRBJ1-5,CAITPEAGGNQPQHF,TGTGCCATCACCCCTGAGGCAGGGGGTAATCAGCCCCAGCATTTT
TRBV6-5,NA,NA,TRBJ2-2,CASSRGTANTGELFF,TGTGCCAGCAGCCGCGGGACAGCGAACACCGGGGAGCTGTTTTTT
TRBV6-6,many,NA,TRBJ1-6,CASRLDAIAGNSPLHF,TGTGCCAGCAGACTTGACGCAATAGCGGGAAATTCACCCCTCCACTTT
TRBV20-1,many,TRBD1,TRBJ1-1,CSATGQGANTEAFF,TGCAGTGCTACGGGACAGGGGGCGAACACTGAAGCTTTCTTT
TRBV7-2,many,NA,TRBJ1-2,CASRLPFNRALYGYTF,TGTGCCAGCAGGCTTCCCTTTAACCGAGCCCTCTATGGCTACACCTTC
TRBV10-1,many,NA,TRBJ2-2,CASSVNSMSGLGELFF,TGCGCCAGCAGCGTCAATTCGATGTCTGGGCTCGGGGAGCTGTTTTTT
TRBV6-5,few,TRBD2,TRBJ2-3,CASRRTSGRFLDTQYF,TGTGCCAGCAGACGGACTAGCGGGAGATTTTTAGATACGCAGTATTTT
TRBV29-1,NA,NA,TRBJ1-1,CSVGTVGTEAFF,TGCAGCGTTGGGACTGTGGGCACTGAAGCTTTCTTT
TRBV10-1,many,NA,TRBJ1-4,CASSESGPPGGEKLFF,TGCGCCAGCAGTGAGTCGGGGCCGCCGGGGGGAGAAAAACTGTTTTTT
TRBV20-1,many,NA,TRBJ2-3,CSASLATSTDTQYF,TGCAGTGCTAGTCTGGCCACTAGCACAGATACGCAGTATTTT
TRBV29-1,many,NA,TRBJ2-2,CSVVERATGELFF,TGCAGCGTTGTAGAAAGGGCCACCGGGGAGCTGTTTTTT
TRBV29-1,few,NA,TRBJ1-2,CSVAFQGPNYGYTF,TGCAGCGTTGCTTTTCAGGGGCCTAACTATGGCTACACCTTC
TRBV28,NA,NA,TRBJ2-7,CASSPYGRTYEQYF,TGTGCCAGCAGTCCATATGGACGCACCTACGAGCAGTACTTC
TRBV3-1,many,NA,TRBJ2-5,CASSFDGRQETQYF,TGTGCCAGCAGCTTCGACGGACGCCAAGAGACCCAGTACTTC
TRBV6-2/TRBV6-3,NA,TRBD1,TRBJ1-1,CASSYTGGNTEAFF,TGTGCCAGCAGTTACACAGGGGGAAACACTGAAGCTTTCTTT
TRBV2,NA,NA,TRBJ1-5,CASSSVGLSNQPQHF,TGTGCCAGCAGTAGCGTCGGCCTTAGCAATCAGCCCCAGCATTTT
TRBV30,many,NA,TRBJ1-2,CAWSSSRYGYTF,TGTGCCTGGAGTAGTAGTCGCTATGGCTACACCTTC
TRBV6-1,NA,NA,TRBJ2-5,CASSESGTVQETQYF,TGTGCCAGCAGTGAATCAGGAACAGTCCAAGAGACCCAGTACTTC
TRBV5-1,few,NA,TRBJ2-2,CASSFGRVQTGELFF,TGCGCCAGCAGCTTCGGCAGGGTACAGACCGGGGAGCTGTTTTTT
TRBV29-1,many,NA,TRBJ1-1,CSVAEGRTEAFF,TGCAGCGTTGCTGAGGGACGAACTGAAGCTTTCTTT
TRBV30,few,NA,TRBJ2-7,CAWSVQANLEQYF,TGTGCCTGGAGTGTACAGGCAAACTTGGAGCAGTACTTC
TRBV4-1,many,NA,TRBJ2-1,CASSQDTLLDSYNEQFF,TGCGCCAGCAGCCAAGATACCCTACTTGACTCCTACAATGAGCAGTTCTTC
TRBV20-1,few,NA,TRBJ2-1,CSARRVPLGTDEQFF,TGCAGTGCTAGAAGGGTGCCCCTGGGGACCGATGAGCAGTTCTTC
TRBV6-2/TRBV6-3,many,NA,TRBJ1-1,CASSSGLTEAFF,TGTGCCAGCTCTAGCGGTCTCACTGAAGCTTTCTTT
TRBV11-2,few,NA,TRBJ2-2,CASSFWGTGELFF,TGTGCCAGCAGCTTTTGGGGGACCGGGGAGCTGTTTTTT
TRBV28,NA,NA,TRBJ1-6,CASSPDNSPLHF,TGTGCCAGCAGTCCGGATAATTCACCCCTCCACTTT
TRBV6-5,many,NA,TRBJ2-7,CASSYSASISRGYEQYF,TGTGCCAGCAGTTACTCGGCCTCTATCAGTAGGGGGTACGAGCAGTACTTC
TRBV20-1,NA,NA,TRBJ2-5,CSATVQDFQETQYF,TGCAGTGCTACGGTTCAAGACTTCCAAGAGACCCAGTACTTC
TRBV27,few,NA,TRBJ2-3,CASSPDDGTDTQYF,TGTGCCAGCAGTCCAGACGACGGCACAGATACGCAGTATTTT
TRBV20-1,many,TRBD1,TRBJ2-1,CSARPGTGVGNEQFF,TGCAGTGCTAGACCCGGGACAGGGGTTGGCAATGAGCAGTTCTTC
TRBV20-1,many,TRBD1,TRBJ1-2,CSARGQGPNYGYTF,TGCAGTGCTAGAGGACAGGGGCCTAACTATGGCTACACCTTC
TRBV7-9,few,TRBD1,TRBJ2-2,CASSPGGRTGELFF,TGTGCCAGCAGCCCAGGGGGTCGAACCGGGGAGCTGTTTTTT
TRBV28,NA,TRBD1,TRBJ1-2,CASSLGQGVRYGYTF,TGTGCCAGCAGTTTAGGACAGGGGGTTAGGTATGGCTACACCTTC
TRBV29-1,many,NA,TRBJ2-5,CSVEGSVRETQYF,TGCAGCGTTGAAGGAAGCGTAAGGGAGACCCAGTACTTC
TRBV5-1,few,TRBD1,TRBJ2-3,CASTGRTGGVADTQYF,TGCGCCAGCACGGGGAGGACAGGGGGAGTGGCAGATACGCAGTATTTT
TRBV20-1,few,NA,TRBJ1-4,CSSRQVAGNEKLFF,TGCAGCTCTAGGCAGGTCGCGGGGAATGAAAAACTGTTTTTT
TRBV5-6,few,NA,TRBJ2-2,CASSLVSSGELFF,TGTGCCAGCAGCTTGGTATCATCGGGGGAGCTGTTTTTT
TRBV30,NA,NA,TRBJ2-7,CAWSMWGKDEQYF,TGTGCCTGGAGTATGTGGGGGAAGGACGAGCAGTACTTC
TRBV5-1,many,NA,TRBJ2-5,CASSPGSGETQYF,TGCGCCAGCAGCCCAGGGTCGGGGGAGACCCAGTACTTC